This TCR beta chain was recovered during a study of blood T cell repertoires in COVID-19. Study in general: Acute-phase and convalescent COVID-19 samples originated in the United States, Italy and Spain. From T cells, B-cell-depleted T cells, or PBMCs came the material, which was cDNA or gDNA.

Germline V lookup: CDR1 GTSNPN, CDR2 SVGIG (reference sequence). The CDR3 extends over 14 amino acids. Deletions cut 2 bases from V and 0 bases from J, with 7 bases between. Authors' processing steps: Estimation of nucleated cell counts relied on the amplification of reference gene primers. Data came from immunoSEQ multiplex PCR; TCRdb stores just in-frame clones and leaves some out. Clonal size and the V and J genes are those of that table, whereas D and trimming came from the DNA. The table includes over 100,000 clones, 70% to 85% detected once. This clonotype originated in a woman of 80 years or more with active or convalescent COVID-19. V gene TRBV30 combines with J gene TRBJ1-4; D ambiguous. Input material: peripheral blood. CDR3 region: CAWSKLATNEKLFF. CDR3 sequence (DNA): TGTGCCTGGAGTAAGCTTGCAACTAATGAAAAACTGTTTTTT.